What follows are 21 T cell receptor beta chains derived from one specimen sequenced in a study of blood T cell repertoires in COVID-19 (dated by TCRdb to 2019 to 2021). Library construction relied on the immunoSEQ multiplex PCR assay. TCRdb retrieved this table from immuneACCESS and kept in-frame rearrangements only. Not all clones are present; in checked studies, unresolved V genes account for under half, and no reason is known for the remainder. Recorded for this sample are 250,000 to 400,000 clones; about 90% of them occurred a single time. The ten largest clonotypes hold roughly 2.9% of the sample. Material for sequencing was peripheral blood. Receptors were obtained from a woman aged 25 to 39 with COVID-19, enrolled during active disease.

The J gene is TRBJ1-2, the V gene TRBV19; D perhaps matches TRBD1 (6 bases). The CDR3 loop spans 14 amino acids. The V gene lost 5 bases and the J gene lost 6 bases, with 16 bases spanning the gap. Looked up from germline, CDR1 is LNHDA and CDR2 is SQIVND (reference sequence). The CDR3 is CASSRIRDTNGYTF. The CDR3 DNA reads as TGTGCCAGTAGTCGGATCCGGGACACAAATGGCTACACCTTC.

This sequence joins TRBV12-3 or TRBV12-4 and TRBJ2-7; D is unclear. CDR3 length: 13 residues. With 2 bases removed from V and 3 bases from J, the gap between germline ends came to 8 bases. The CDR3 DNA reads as TGTGCCAGCAGTTTAATTCCGAGCTACGAGCAGTACTTC. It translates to CASSLIPSYEQYF.

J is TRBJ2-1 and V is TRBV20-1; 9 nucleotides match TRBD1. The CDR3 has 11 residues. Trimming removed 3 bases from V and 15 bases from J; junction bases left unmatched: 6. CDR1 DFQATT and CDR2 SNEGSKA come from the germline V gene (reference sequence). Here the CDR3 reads CSASGQGRWFF. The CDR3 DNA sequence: TGCAGTGCTAGTGGACAGGGGCGCTGGTTCTTC.

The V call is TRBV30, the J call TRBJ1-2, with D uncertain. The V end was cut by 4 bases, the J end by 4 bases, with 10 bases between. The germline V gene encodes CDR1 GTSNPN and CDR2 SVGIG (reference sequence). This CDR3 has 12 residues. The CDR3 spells CAWTYSGYGYTF. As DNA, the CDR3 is TGTGCCTGGACGTACTCGGGCTATGGCTACACCTTC.

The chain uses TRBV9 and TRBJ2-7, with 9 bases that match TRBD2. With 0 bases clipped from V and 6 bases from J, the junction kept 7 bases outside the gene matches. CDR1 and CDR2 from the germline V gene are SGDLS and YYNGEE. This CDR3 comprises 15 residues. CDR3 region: CASSVEVAGVGEQYF. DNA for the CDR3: TGTGCCAGCAGCGTAGAGGTAGCGGGAGTAGGCGAGCAGTACTTC.

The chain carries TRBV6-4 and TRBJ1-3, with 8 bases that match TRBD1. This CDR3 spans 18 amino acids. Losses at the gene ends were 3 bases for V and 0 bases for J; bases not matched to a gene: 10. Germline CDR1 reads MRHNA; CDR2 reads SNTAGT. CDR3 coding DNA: TGTGCCAGCAGTGATGAGCGGCAGGGGGCTTACTCTGGAAACACCATATATTTT. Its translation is CASSDERQGAYSGNTIYF.

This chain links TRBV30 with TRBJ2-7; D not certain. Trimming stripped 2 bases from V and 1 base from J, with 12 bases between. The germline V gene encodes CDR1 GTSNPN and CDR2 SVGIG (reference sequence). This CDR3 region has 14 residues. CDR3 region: CAWSTFGRSYEQYF. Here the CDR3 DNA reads TGTGCCTGGAGTACGTTTGGCAGGTCCTACGAGCAGTACTTC.

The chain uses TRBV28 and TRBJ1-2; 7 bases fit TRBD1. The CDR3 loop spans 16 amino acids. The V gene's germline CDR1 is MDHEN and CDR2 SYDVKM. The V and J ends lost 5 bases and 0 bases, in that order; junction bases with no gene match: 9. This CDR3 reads CASSAPGQASNYGYTF. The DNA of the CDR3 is TGTGCCAGCAGTGCCCCCGGACAGGCGTCTAACTATGGCTACACCTTC.

Here the CDR3 reads CASSQSPRESHQETQYF. The CDR3 nucleotides are TGCGCCAGCAGTCAATCCCCTCGGGAGTCCCACCAAGAGACCCAGTACTTC. The rearrangement links TRBV23-1 to TRBJ2-5; the D gene is possibly TRBD2 (6 bases). Being an ORF, TRBV23-1 has a function that is uncertain. Trimming stripped 0 bases from V and 0 bases from J, with 14 bases between. The length of the CDR3 is 17 residues.

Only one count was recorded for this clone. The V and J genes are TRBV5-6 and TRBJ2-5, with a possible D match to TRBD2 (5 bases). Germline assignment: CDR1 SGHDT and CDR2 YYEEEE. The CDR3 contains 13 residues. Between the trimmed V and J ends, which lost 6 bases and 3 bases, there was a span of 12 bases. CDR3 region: CASTSERKETQYF. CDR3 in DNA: TGTGCCAGCACCTCCGAGCGGAAAGAGACCCAGTACTTC. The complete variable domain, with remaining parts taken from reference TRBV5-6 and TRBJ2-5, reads DAGVTQSPTHLIKTRGQQVTLRCSPKSGHDTVSWYQQALGQGPQFIFQYYEEEERQRGNFPDRFSGHQFPNYSSELNVNALLLGDSALYLCASTSERKETQYFGPGTRLLVL.

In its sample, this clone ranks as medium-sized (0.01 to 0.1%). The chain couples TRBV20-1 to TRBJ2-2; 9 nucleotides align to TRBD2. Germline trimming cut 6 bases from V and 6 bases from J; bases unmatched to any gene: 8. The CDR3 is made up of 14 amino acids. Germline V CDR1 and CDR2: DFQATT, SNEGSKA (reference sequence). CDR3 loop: CSASLGLASGELFF. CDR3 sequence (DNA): TGCAGTGCCAGTCTTGGACTAGCGTCCGGGGAGCTGTTTTTT.

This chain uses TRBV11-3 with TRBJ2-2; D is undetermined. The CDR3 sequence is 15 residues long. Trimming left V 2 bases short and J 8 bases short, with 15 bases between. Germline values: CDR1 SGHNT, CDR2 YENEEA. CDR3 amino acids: CASSLSPGGVGELFF. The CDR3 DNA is TGTGCCAGCAGCTTATCTCCGGGTGGAGTAGGGGAGCTGTTTTTT.

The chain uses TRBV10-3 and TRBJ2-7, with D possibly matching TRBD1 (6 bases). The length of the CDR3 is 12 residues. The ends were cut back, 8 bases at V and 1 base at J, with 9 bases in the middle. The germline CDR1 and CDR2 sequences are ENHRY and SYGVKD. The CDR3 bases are TGTGCCATCCGGGACACTTCCTACGAGCAGTACTTC. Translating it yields CAIRDTSYEQYF.

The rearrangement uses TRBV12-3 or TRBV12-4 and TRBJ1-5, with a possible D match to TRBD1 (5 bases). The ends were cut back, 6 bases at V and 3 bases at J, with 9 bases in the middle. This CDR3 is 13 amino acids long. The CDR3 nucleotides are TGTGCCAGCAGCAGGGCAGACAATCAGCCCCAGCATTTT. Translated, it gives CASSRADNQPQHF.

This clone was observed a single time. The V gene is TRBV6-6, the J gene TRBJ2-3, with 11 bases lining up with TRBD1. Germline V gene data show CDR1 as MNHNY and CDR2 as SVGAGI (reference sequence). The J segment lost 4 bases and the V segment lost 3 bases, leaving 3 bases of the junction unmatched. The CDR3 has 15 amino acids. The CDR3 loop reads CASSYPGQGADTQYF. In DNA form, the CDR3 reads TGTGCCAGCAGTTATCCGGGACAGGGGGCAGATACGCAGTATTTT.

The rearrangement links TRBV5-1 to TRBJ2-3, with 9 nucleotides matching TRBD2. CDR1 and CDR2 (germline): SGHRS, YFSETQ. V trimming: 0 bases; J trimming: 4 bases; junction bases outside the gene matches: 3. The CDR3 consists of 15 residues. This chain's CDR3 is CASSLVREGADTQYF. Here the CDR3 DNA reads TGCGCCAGCAGCTTGGTGCGGGAGGGGGCAGATACGCAGTATTTT.

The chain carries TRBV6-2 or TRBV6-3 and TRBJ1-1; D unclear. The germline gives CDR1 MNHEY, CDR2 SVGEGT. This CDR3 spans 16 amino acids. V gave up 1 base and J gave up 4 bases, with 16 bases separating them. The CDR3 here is CASSYFQRPPITEAFF. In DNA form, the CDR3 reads TGTGCCAGCAGTTACTTCCAACGCCCACCTATCACTGAAGCTTTCTTT.

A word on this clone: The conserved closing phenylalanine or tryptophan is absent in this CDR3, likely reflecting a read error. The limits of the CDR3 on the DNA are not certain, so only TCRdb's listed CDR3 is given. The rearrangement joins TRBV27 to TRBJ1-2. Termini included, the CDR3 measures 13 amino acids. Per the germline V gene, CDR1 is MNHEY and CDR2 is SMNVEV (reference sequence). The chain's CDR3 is CASSPLGGLTSRV.

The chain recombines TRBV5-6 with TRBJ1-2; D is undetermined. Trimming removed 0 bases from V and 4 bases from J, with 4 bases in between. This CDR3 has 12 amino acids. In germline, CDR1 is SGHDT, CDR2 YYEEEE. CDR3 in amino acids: CASSLGSYGYTF. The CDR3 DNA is TGTGCCAGCAGCTTGGGGAGCTATGGCTACACCTTC.

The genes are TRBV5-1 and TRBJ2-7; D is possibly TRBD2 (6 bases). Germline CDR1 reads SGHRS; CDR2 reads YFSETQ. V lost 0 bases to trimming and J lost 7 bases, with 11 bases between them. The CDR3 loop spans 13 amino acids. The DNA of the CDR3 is TGCGCCAGCAGCTTGGGACCGGCGGGAGAGCAGTACTTC. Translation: CASSLGPAGEQYF.

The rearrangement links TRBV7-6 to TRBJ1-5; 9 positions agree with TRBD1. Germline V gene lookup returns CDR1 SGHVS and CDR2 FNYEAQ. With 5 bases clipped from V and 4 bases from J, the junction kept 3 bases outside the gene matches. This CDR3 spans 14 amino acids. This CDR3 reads CASSPGQGNQPQHF. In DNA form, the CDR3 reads TGTGCCAGCAGCCCGGGACAGGGTAATCAGCCCCAGCATTTT.